What follows are 27 T cell receptor beta chains derived from one specimen sequenced in a study of resident and recirculating memory T cells in vitiligo. Repertoires were generated with immunoSEQ multiplex PCR, while TCRdb's copy carries only in-frame clones and drops some. The table shows around 78,000 clones, with 92% occurring only once. The sequencing sample was made of blood. These TCRs come from a male donor with vitiligo.

V gene TRBV10-1 combines with J gene TRBJ2-5; no clear D gene. Trimming stripped 0 bases from V and 2 bases from J, with 7 bases between. This CDR3 has 14 amino acids. From germline, CDR1 is WNHNN and CDR2 SYGVQD (reference sequence). CDR3 sequence: CASSESYNQETQYF. The CDR3, as DNA: TGCGCCAGCAGTGAGTCTTACAATCAAGAGACCCAGTACTTC.

This clone was seen a single time. The chain recombines TRBV5-8 with TRBJ1-2; no clear D gene. Trimming stripped 5 bases from V and 0 bases from J, with 14 bases between. The CDR3 runs to 15 residues. The germline V gene encodes CDR1 SGHTS and CDR2 YDEGEE. CDR3 sequence: CASRDRRVANYGYTF. In DNA form, the CDR3 reads TGTGCCAGCAGAGATAGGCGGGTGGCTAACTATGGCTACACCTTC.

V and J are TRBV7-8 and TRBJ2-6; D ambiguous. V dropped 3 bases and J dropped 2 bases, with 5 bases sitting between them. The CDR3 is 14 amino acids. Per the germline V gene, CDR1 is SGHVS and CDR2 is FQNEAQ. CDR3 sequence reads: CASSLTTGANVLTF. The CDR3 nucleotides are TGTGCCAGCAGCTTGACAACTGGGGCCAACGTCCTGACTTTC.

The chain carries TRBV6-5 and TRBJ2-7, with 12 bases aligning to TRBD2. Unmatched junction bases numbered 4, after V lost 4 bases and J lost 0 bases. CDR1 MNHEY and CDR2 SVGAGI come from the germline V gene. The CDR3 sequence is 16 residues long. In nucleotides, the CDR3 is TGTGCCAGCAGTTTCGGACTAGCGGGAAGCTCCTACGAGCAGTACTTC. Translating it yields CASSFGLAGSSYEQYF.

This clone came up once. V usage is TRBV7-9 and J usage is TRBJ1-2; tentatively, D is TRBD1 (5 bases). Trimming cost V 0 bases and J 2 bases, with 10 bases left between them. Germline-derived CDR1 and CDR2 are SEHNR and FQNEAQ (reference sequence). This CDR3 has 15 residues. CDR3 DNA sequence: TGTGCCAGCAGCTTAGCAGGGGAACGAAACTATGGCTACACCTTC. It codes for CASSLAGERNYGYTF.

This sequence joins TRBV30 and TRBJ1-4, with D unclear. Germline assignment: CDR1 GTSNPN and CDR2 SVGIG (reference sequence). V lost 2 bases and J 8 bases, leaving 9 bases between the germline ends. The CDR3 runs 12 residues. The CDR3 loop is CAWSSPGEKLFF. DNA of the CDR3: TGTGCCTGGAGTTCTCCAGGAGAAAAACTGTTTTTT.

This chain joins TRBV7-8 and TRBJ2-7; D is possibly TRBD2 (6 bases). Germline V gives CDR1 SGHVS, CDR2 FQNEAQ. V gave up 1 base and J gave up 4 bases, with 14 bases separating them. The CDR3 is 15 residues long. The CDR3: CASSLELGLLYEQYF. The CDR3 region has the DNA TGTGCCAGCAGCTTAGAACTGGGACTCTTGTACGAGCAGTACTTC.

The V gene is TRBV19, the J gene TRBJ2-4, with 7 bases that match TRBD2. In germline, CDR1 is LNHDA, CDR2 SQIVND (reference sequence). The V segment lost 1 base and the J segment 3 bases; nucleotides outside the gene matches: 18. The CDR3 consists of 20 residues. CDR3 amino acids: CASSIGLWGGRGAVKNIQYF. The DNA for the CDR3 is TGTGCCAGTAGTATAGGGCTGTGGGGAGGGCGGGGCGCCGTCAAAAACATTCAGTACTTC.

This sequence joins TRBV28 and TRBJ2-7; TRBD1 matches 10 bases. Germline values: CDR1 MDHEN, CDR2 SYDVKM. The junction had 2 bases not matched to a gene; V was cut back by 4 bases and J by 2 bases. This CDR3 spans 14 amino acids. CDR3 amino acids: CASSSGQGPYEQYF. In DNA form, the CDR3 reads TGTGCCAGCAGTTCGGGACAGGGGCCCTACGAGCAGTACTTC. Together with reference TRBV28 and TRBJ2-7, the CDR3 gives the full variable domain: DVKVTQSSRYLVKRTGEKVFLECVQDMDHENMFWYRQDPGLGLRLIYFSYDVKMKEKGDIPEGYSVSREKKERFSLILESASTNQTSMYLCASSSGQGPYEQYFGPGTRLTVT.

V gene TRBV11-2 combines with J gene TRBJ2-2; D not resolved. V shed 3 bases and J shed 2 bases, with 4 bases lying between them. Germline V CDR1 and CDR2: SGHAT, FQNNGV. This CDR3 is 13 amino acids long. CDR3 sequence reads: CASSFLNTGELFF. Written as DNA, the CDR3 is TGTGCCAGCAGCTTCCTTAACACCGGGGAGCTGTTTTTT.

The gene calls are TRBV14 and TRBJ2-7; D is perhaps TRBD2 (5 bases). CDR1 is SGHDN, CDR2 FVKESK, per germline. V lost 4 bases and J lost 4, with 11 bases in between. This CDR3 contains 13 residues. Here the CDR3 reads CASSPPGSYEQYF. Written as DNA, the CDR3 is TGTGCCAGCAGCCCCCCGGGATCTTACGAGCAGTACTTC.

V and J are TRBV7-9 and TRBJ1-4; 9 bases fit TRBD1. The ends lost 5 bases at V and 8 bases at J; junction bases unmatched: 18. Germline assignment: CDR1 SEHNR and CDR2 FQNEAQ (reference sequence). CDR3 size: 18 residues. CDR3 sequence: CASSKVRPGTGRWEKLFF. The CDR3 nucleotides are TGTGCCAGCAGCAAAGTCCGGCCGGGGACAGGGAGGTGGGAAAAACTGTTTTTT.

This chain links TRBV28 with TRBJ1-2; 9 bases line up with TRBD1. The trim removed 6 bases at V and 1 base at J, leaving 9 bases unmatched. Germline CDR1 is MDHEN and CDR2 is SYDVKM. This CDR3 comprises 16 residues. The CDR3 loop is CASRTGGAEVNYGYTF. CDR3 sequence (DNA): TGTGCCAGCAGAACAGGGGGCGCAGAGGTTAACTATGGCTACACCTTC.

The chain combines TRBV27 with TRBJ2-2, with a possible D match to TRBD1 (5 bases). The germline gives CDR1 MNHEY, CDR2 SMNVEV (reference sequence). This CDR3 is 16 amino acids long. V lost 0 bases, J lost 5 bases, and 13 bases lay in between. Here the CDR3 DNA reads TGTGCCAGCAGTTTATCAGGGGCAGCCAGTACCGGGGAGCTGTTTTTT. Its protein product is CASSLSGAASTGELFF.

V and J are TRBV18 and TRBJ2-3; D gene unclear. Trimming pared 3 bases from V and 1 base from J, leaving 8 bases between. In germline, CDR1 is KGHSH, CDR2 LQKENI. The CDR3 covers 14 residues. CDR3: CASSPRSGTDTQYF. In DNA form, the CDR3 reads TGTGCCAGCTCACCGCGTTCGGGCACAGATACGCAGTATTTT.

This chain uses TRBV4-2 with TRBJ2-3; TRBD2 is a possible D gene (5 bases). The CDR3 covers 15 residues. The germline V gene encodes CDR1 LGHNA and CDR2 YNFKEQ. Trimming removed 4 bases from V and 6 bases from J, with 17 bases in between. The CDR3 nucleotides read TGTGCCAGCAGCCTCCCCGCGGGTAGCTCGGATACGCAGTATTTT. It codes for CASSLPAGSSDTQYF.

The chain recombines TRBV5-4 with TRBJ1-3; 7 nucleotides line up with TRBD1. This CDR3 has 15 residues. V shed 4 bases, J shed 2 bases, and the junction held 6 bases outside the gene matches. CDR1 and CDR2 (germline): SGHNT, YYREEE (reference sequence). CDR3 in amino acids: CASSPGTATGNTIYF. The CDR3 coding sequence is TGTGCCAGCAGCCCCGGGACAGCCACTGGAAACACCATATATTTT.

The chain has TRBV5-8 and TRBJ2-3; possibly TRBD2 for D (5 bases). This CDR3 contains 14 residues. Trimming removed 4 bases at V and 3 bases at J, with 12 bases between. CDR1 and CDR2 (germline): SGHTS, YDEGEE. The CDR3 reads CASSLNSGTDTQYF. DNA of the CDR3: TGTGCCAGCAGCCTAAACTCGGGAACAGATACGCAGTATTTT.

The gene calls are TRBV28 and TRBJ2-1; 7 nucleotides match TRBD2. The V segment lost 10 bases and the J segment 9 bases; nucleotides outside the gene matches: 9. This CDR3 contains 12 residues. Germline CDR1 and CDR2: MDHEN and SYDVKM. This CDR3 reads CATRIAGGEQFF. The CDR3 coding sequence is TGTGCCACCCGAATAGCGGGCGGTGAGCAGTTCTTC.

This chain links TRBV27 with TRBJ2-3, with 11 bases aligning to TRBD1. This CDR3 has 12 amino acids. V shed 5 bases and J 14 bases; nucleotides not matched to a gene: 6. CDR1 and CDR2 (germline): MNHEY, SMNVEV (reference sequence). DNA for the CDR3: TGTGCCAGCAGTCCCAGGGGGACAGGGGGGTATTTT. Amino acids: CASSPRGTGGYF.

This chain uses TRBV5-1 with TRBJ2-7; D is possibly TRBD2 (6 bases). The CDR3 sequence is 15 residues long. Per germline, CDR1 SGHRS and CDR2 YFSETQ. Trimming pared 0 bases from V and 1 base from J, leaving 11 bases between. CDR3 sequence: CASSLARDPSYEQYF. Written as DNA, the CDR3 is TGCGCCAGCAGCTTGGCGCGGGACCCGTCCTACGAGCAGTACTTC.

V usage is TRBV7-6 and J usage is TRBJ1-2, with D perhaps TRBD1 (6 bases). Germline loops: CDR1 SGHVS, CDR2 FNYEAQ. V was pared by 5 bases and J by 5 bases, with 21 bases between. This CDR3 comprises 16 residues. The DNA of the CDR3 is TGTGCCAGCAGCCTAACCCGGAGCCCAGGGGAGTATGGCTACACCTTC. It codes for CASSLTRSPGEYGYTF.

The gene calls are TRBV2 and TRBJ1-2; D uncertain. Germline assignment: CDR1 SNHLY and CDR2 FYNNEI. The CDR3 consists of 17 residues. Trimming cost V 2 bases and J 5 bases, with 21 bases left between them. In nucleotides, the CDR3 is TGTGCCAGCAGTGAAAGGGCGGGTTGGTTTAACGAGTATGGCTACACCTTC. Encoded protein: CASSERAGWFNEYGYTF.

The rearrangement links TRBV13 to TRBJ1-4, with TRBD1 matching 8 bases. Trimming removed 7 bases from V and 8 bases from J; junction bases left unmatched: 12. This CDR3 contains 15 residues. Looked up from germline, CDR1 is PRHDT and CDR2 is FYEKMQ (reference sequence). Here the CDR3 reads CASTTKWTGKEKLFF. CDR3 in DNA: TGTGCCAGCACGACAAAGTGGACAGGGAAAGAAAAACTGTTTTTT.

The V gene is TRBV27, the J gene TRBJ1-2; 7 nucleotides agree with TRBD1. Germline V lookup: CDR1 MNHEY, CDR2 SMNVEV (reference sequence). This CDR3 comprises 14 residues. Trimming took 8 bases from V and 4 from J; bases not matched to a gene: 10. The CDR3 nucleotides are TGTGCCAGCGGCCGCAGGGGGACCCTCTATGGCTACACCTTC. Amino acid sequence: CASGRRGTLYGYTF.

The CDR3 DNA follows: TGTGCCAGCAGCCAGGGGACAGGGGGCGAAGAGACCCAGTACTTC. Translating it yields CASSQGTGGEETQYF. This chain links TRBV4-2 with TRBJ2-5, with TRBD1 matching 12 bases. CDR1 LGHNA and CDR2 YNFKEQ come from the germline V gene. Trimming removed 3 bases from V and 3 bases from J; junction bases left unmatched: 2. The length of the CDR3 is 15 residues.

A few counts support this clone. The chain joins TRBV9 to TRBJ1-1; D is unclear. The CDR3 covers 15 residues. Trimming took 6 bases from V and 0 from J, leaving 15 bases between them. Germline CDR1 and CDR2: SGDLS and YYNGEE. CDR3 sequence: CASTPLGGMNTEAFF. CDR3 nucleotide sequence: TGTGCCAGCACCCCACTAGGAGGGATGAACACTGAAGCTTTCTTT.